One T cell receptor beta chain is described in this entry. Its antigen specificity is not known. Base qualities are missing; no much larger clone stands one base away. The library was obtained by PCR. Data came from an Illumina HiSeq 2500. Unique molecular identifiers were incorporated into TCR beta cDNA libraries to reduce PCR and sequencing biases. Approximately 500,000 cDNA molecules were obtained for every 1 to 10 million input T cells, so each molecule roughly corresponded to one T cell. The same protocol used for the earlier healthy control dataset was applied to prepare and sequence the patient libraries. Samples belonging to the same batch were prepared together, multiplexed and sequenced on a shared HiSeq lane. Concerning the study's data processing: MIGEC handled the raw barcoded reads, throwing out single-read molecular identifier groups before consensus assembly and CDR3 extraction. VDJtools was used for post-analysis of the clonotype tables, with diversity normalized by down-sampling every dataset to the smallest sample size. In repertoire overlap clustering, CDR3 amino acid sequences, but not nucleotide sequences, were matched to correct batch-related cross-sample contamination. The raw public data were reprocessed by TCRdb itself: fastp quality trimming at Q25, MiXCR clonotype calling, in-frame beta chains only. Rows are combined by CDR3 protein, so each entry shows the most common genes and DNA. For this entry, the V and J calls and clone size follow TCRdb and not the study's own pipeline. For this sample the table gives hundreds of thousands of distinct CDR3 sequences, of which more than 50% were detected only once. Clones ranked in the top ten supply around 10% of the sample.

Based on the germline V gene (reference sequence), the CDR1 and CDR2 sequences are MNHEY and SMNVEV. The CDR3 numbers 15 residues from cysteine through phenylalanine. Here the CDR3 DNA is all that survives: 45 bases in frame from base 1. Trimming takes 5 bases from V and 1 base from J, and the germline ends sit 14 bases apart. TCR beta repertoires were profiled from peripheral blood of roughly 13 young patients with multiple sclerosis to demonstrate the VDJtools post-analysis software. The patients with multiple sclerosis were children and adolescents between about 6 and 17 years of age. This entry belongs to a study of post-analysis software for immune sequencing data (dated by TCRdb to about 2015). A note on the overall study: Disease courses on record covered relapsing-remitting, secondary progressive and progressive-relapsing multiple sclerosis, though some patients had no subtype annotation. Patient repertoires were compared against over ten previously published healthy control repertoires from donors aged roughly 6 to 25 years. A subset of samples was prepared in parallel using single-end sample barcoding, then pooled and co-amplified after Illumina adapter ligation. Overall results and qualifications from the work: Significantly lower normalized Chao1 diversity was found in multiple sclerosis patients than in controls, suggesting substantial peripheral T-cell clonal expansion. Patients showed significantly higher frequencies than controls for roughly 5 TRBV segments, among them TRBV5-6, TRBV5-1 and TRBV20-1. The control group was slightly older than the multiple sclerosis patient group. Strong co-clustering of samples prepared in the same batch was shown by direct clustering with F measure, prompting a batch-effect correction.

The sample consisted of blood. The sequence was collected from a girl aged 2-9 years with multiple sclerosis. In this chain, TRBV27 is recombined with TRBJ1-1; D gene: possibly TRBD1, on 5 matching bases. The DNA reads as follows: TGTGCCAGCAGTCCATTAGGGGTGGGGAACACTGAAGCTTTCTTT. Translated, this is CASSPLGVGNTEAFF.